This T cell receptor beta chain was sequenced during a study of early T cells in non-severe SARS-CoV-2 infection. Study at large: The sequenced material was bulk RNA from unsorted whole blood, and its chains were unpaired.

Researchers attached unique molecular identifiers to individual cDNA molecules. MiXCR, applied by TCRdb to the 5' RACE reads, yields one record per CDR3 protein. Found here are tens of thousands of distinct CDR3 sequences, approximately 10% of them singletons; the top ten hold 9% to 15%. The CDR3 runs to 14 residues. Germline V CDR1 and CDR2: MNHNY, SVGAGI (reference sequence). V was pared by 6 bases and J by 2 bases, with 11 bases between. This clonotype was counted many times. The chain links TRBV6-6 to TRBJ1-3; D gene uncertain. Sequenced sample: whole blood. The clonotype comes from an adult who was a healthcare worker with PCR-confirmed SARS-CoV-2 infection or an uninfected control (not recorded which). DNA for the CDR3: TGTGCCAGCAGAGAGGGAGGACCTGGAAACACCATATATTTT. This codes for CASREGGPGNTIYF.